This T cell receptor beta chain appears in the sequencing data of a study of shared clonotypes between healthy human individuals (dated by TCRdb to the early 2020s). With respect to the entire study: Two women and a few men aged 18 to 49 years were included in the cohort. Per donor, three plates each were used for CD4 naive and CD4 memory, two for CD8 naive, and one for CD8 memory. Blood TCR repertoires of roughly 5 healthy adults were deeply sequenced to estimate repertoire size and the extent of clonotype sharing between individuals. To increase sequencing depth and limit assay-specific biases, TCR repertoire library preparation and sequencing were carried out by different laboratories using diverse techniques. Per donor, leukapheresis produced somewhere between about 0.94 and 10 billion PBMCs.

According to the germline V gene, CDR1 reads MGHRA and CDR2 reads YSYEKL. From the cysteine through the phenylalanine, the CDR3 covers 15 amino acids. Only the CDR3 region is kept as DNA, spanning 45 bases read in frame from base 1. Relative to germline, V is 4 bases shorter and J is 3 bases shorter, with 16 bases between their ends. TCR CDR3 regions were amplified from genomic DNA by multiplex PCR using the deep immunoSEQ assay. Genomic DNA extracted from each cell subset was distributed evenly over all wells of several immunoSEQ 96-well plates, and each plate served as one replicate. Each replicate PCR for sorted subsets received around 200 ng genomic DNA, equal to tens of thousands of T cell genomes. Purified libraries were quantified with a Qubit 3.0 fluorometer, sized on a Bioanalyzer 2100, and re-quantified with the KAPA Library Quantification kit. A separate single-read 150-cycle Illumina NextSeq 550 flow cell was used to sequence each immunoSEQ 96-well plate. In the source study's methods: The immunoSEQ output contained only junctional sequences without quality scores, so filtering could not match that applied to full-length reads. To assign V/J genes and CDR3, sequences were annotated using PyIR, a Python wrapper for IgBLAST v1.9, with IMGT germline references. Any read was removed if the V/J assignment was weak (E-value above 1e-6), the CDR3 was missing, or the read contained stop codons, out-of-frame junctions, or ambiguous translated residues. V3J clonotypes were defined by identical inferred V gene, J gene, and CDR3 amino acid sequence. Percentage overlap between repertoires was computed as shared unique clonotypes divided by the size of the smaller repertoire. Repertoire richness was assessed with RTK rarefaction, the Chao1 estimator, and Recon v2.1 estimates of unobserved clonotypes. For all TCRbeta clonotypes obtained by the gDNA method from a few donors, generation probabilities were computed with OLGA. Sourced from immuneACCESS, this table was stored by TCRdb with only in-frame sequences that have V and J called. A share of the clones is absent; for the studies checked, an unresolved V gene accounts for under half, and the remainder has no known explanation. V and J calls and clone size come straight from that table; D and trimming were deduced from the DNA. This sample has approximately 2,000,000 clones in its table, and just under 95% of those were observed once. More than 1.5% of the sample comes from the top ten.

Remarks on this clone: The antigen it binds to is not known. Per-base qualities were not stored, and no clone one base away is much larger.

CD8 naive samples were obtained by positive selection for CCR7 among CD45RO-negative cells, yielding a CD45RA+CCR7+ population from which TemRA cells were excluded. The donors were healthy, HIV-negative adults with no recently reported acute infections or vaccinations. All donors were Caucasian adults living in Nashville, Tennessee, USA. After blood collection by leukapheresis, PBMCs were isolated using Ficoll-Histopaque density gradient centrifugation and then cryopreserved in the vapor phase of liquid nitrogen. Analytical flow cytometry was used to check the purity and quantity of each magnetically sorted T cell population. Genomic DNA was isolated from every sorted fraction and measured by UV absorbance on a Nanodrop 2000c. General conclusions and limits of the study: Roughly 5.2% of naive CD4, 3.5% of naive CD8, 2.3% of memory CD4, and around 0.4% of memory CD8 clonotypes were shared across a few donors. Clonotypes shared by all four sorted-subset donors showed higher generation probabilities than non-shared clonotypes. Because the study included a small number of donors, the genetic and exposure-history diversity represented was limited. Rarefaction of sorted-subset datasets indicated incomplete sequencing despite the large sequencing depth. Pairwise subsampling led to the expectation that sequencing depth would affect the degree of clonotype sharing among donors. Sampling was restricted to blood, and TCR repertoires in tissue are likely to differ from TCR repertoires in blood. Naive subsets generally had larger estimated clonotype richness than memory subsets did.

The receptor was derived from a man aged 18 to 29 in good health. Some clones in this sample may be carry-over from other donors' samples. Specimen: naive CD8+ T cells from PBMCs. Taken with the paper, the label for cell subset or site translates to: CD45RA+CCR7+. The V and J segments used are TRBV4-1 and TRBJ2-7, with no reliable assignment of the D segment. The DNA sequence is TGCGCCAGCAGCCCTCTTGATCGGCCGTTCTACGAGCAGTACTTC. This codes for CASSPLDRPFYEQYF.